This TCR beta chain was retrieved from a study of T cell responses to AZD1222 COVID-19 vaccine. Per the germline V gene, CDR1 is MDHEN and CDR2 is SYDVKM. The germline V and J ends were trimmed by 2 bases and 10 bases, with 6 bases remaining between them. This CDR3 has 12 amino acids. The data were produced by immunoSEQ multiplex PCR, yet TCRdb's version contains in-frame clones alone and is incomplete. The sample shows 130,000 or so clones, roughly 93% of them seen only once. The TCR sequence derives from an adult in good health. The chain carries TRBV28 and TRBJ1-6; D ambiguous. Sequencing used peripheral blood, obtained on day 0 of AZD1222 vaccination. The CDR3 reads CASSLLRSPLHF. In DNA form, the CDR3 reads TGTGCCAGCAGTTTACTGAGGTCACCCCTCCACTTT.